The 8 T cell receptor beta chains below come from one sample, sequenced in a study of blood T cell repertoires in COVID-19. TCRdb's copy holds only in-frame clones and misses some; the assay was immunoSEQ multiplex PCR. The repertoire consists of around 180,000 clones, with approximately 80% occurring once and the leading ten covering approximately 12%. Sequencing was performed on peripheral blood. The source of these receptors is a woman older than 75 with COVID-19, enrolled during active disease.

The chain combines TRBV5-8 with TRBJ2-5, with D possibly matching TRBD2 (8 bases). The V end lost 4 bases, the J end lost 1 base, and 14 bases lay between the germline ends. This CDR3 comprises 15 residues. Germline V CDR1 and CDR2: SGHTS, YDEGEE. The CDR3 DNA is TGTGCCAGCAGCGGACGGGAGGGGGCCCAAGAGACCCAGTACTTC. Its protein is CASSGREGAQETQYF. The full variable domain, its missing parts supplied by reference TRBV5-8 and TRBJ2-5, is EAGVTQSPTHLIKTRGQQATLRCSPISGHTSVYWYQQALGLGLQFLLWYDEGEERNRGNFPPRFSGRQFPNYSSELNVNALELEDSALYLCASSGREGAQETQYFGPGTRLLVL.

This sequence joins TRBV4-3 and TRBJ2-2; 8 bases match TRBD2. With V trimmed by 1 base and J by 3 bases, 7 bases remained unmatched. CDR3 size: 17 residues. In germline, CDR1 is LGHNA, CDR2 YSLEER. CDR3 coding DNA: TGCGCCAGCAGCCAAGGGGATAGCGGGGATCACACCGGGGAGCTGTTTTTT. Its protein product is CASSQGDSGDHTGELFF.

This clone appeared a single time. The CDR3 nucleotides are TGTGCCAGCAGCCAAGATCCGGGTACTAACTATGGCTACACCTTC. Protein: CASSQDPGTNYGYTF. J is TRBJ1-2 and V is TRBV3-1 (or the pseudogene TRBV3-2); D is ambiguous. V was pared by 0 bases and J by 0 bases, with 8 bases between. The CDR3 contains 15 residues. CDR1 and CDR2 from the germline V gene are LGHDT and YNNKEL (reference sequence).

This chain joins TRBV4-2 and TRBJ1-2; 7 nucleotides align to TRBD1. V shed 4 bases and J 4 bases; nucleotides not matched to a gene: 15. This CDR3 is 17 amino acids long. The V gene's germline CDR1 is LGHNA and CDR2 YNFKEQ. The CDR3 nucleotides are TGTGCCAGCAGCCTGGGGGCCACAGGGGCAGGCGGCTATGGCTACACCTTC. Protein product: CASSLGATGAGGYGYTF.

The chain carries TRBV5-6 and TRBJ2-1; D possibly corresponds to TRBD2 (6 bases). CDR3 length equals 15 residues. V was clipped by 5 bases and J by 2 bases, with 14 bases between them. Germline V gene lookup returns CDR1 SGHDT and CDR2 YYEEEE. Written as DNA, the CDR3 is TGTGCCAGCAGTCCTCAGCGGGCGCCCTACAATGAGCAGTTCTTC. It yields the protein CASSPQRAPYNEQFF.

The chain has TRBV19 and TRBJ1-5; TRBD1 is a possible D gene (6 bases). The germline V and J ends were trimmed by 6 bases and 4 bases, with 16 bases remaining between them. Germline loops: CDR1 LNHDA, CDR2 SQIVND (reference sequence). This CDR3 contains 15 residues. This chain's CDR3 is CASSLGAGANQPQHF. The CDR3 nucleotides are TGTGCCAGTAGCCTCGGGGCAGGGGCGAATCAGCCCCAGCATTTT.

The chain links TRBV6-6 to TRBJ2-1, with D maybe TRBD2 (5 bases). CDR1 and CDR2 from the germline V gene are MNHNY and SVGAGI (reference sequence). Trimming pared 8 bases from V and 0 bases from J, leaving 14 bases between. CDR3 size: 15 residues. Here the CDR3 reads CASGGETSSYNEQFF. The CDR3 DNA follows: TGTGCCAGCGGTGGGGAGACGAGCTCCTACAATGAGCAGTTCTTC.

J is TRBJ2-3 and V is TRBV7-2, with TRBD2 matching over 7 bases. The CDR3 runs 16 residues. The V gene's germline CDR1 is SGHTA and CDR2 FQGNSA. J lost 2 bases, V lost 0 bases, and 5 bases had no gene match. The DNA for the CDR3 is TGTGCCAGCAGCTTAGCGGGGGGGAGCACCACAGATACGCAGTATTTT. Its protein is CASSLAGGSTTDTQYF.